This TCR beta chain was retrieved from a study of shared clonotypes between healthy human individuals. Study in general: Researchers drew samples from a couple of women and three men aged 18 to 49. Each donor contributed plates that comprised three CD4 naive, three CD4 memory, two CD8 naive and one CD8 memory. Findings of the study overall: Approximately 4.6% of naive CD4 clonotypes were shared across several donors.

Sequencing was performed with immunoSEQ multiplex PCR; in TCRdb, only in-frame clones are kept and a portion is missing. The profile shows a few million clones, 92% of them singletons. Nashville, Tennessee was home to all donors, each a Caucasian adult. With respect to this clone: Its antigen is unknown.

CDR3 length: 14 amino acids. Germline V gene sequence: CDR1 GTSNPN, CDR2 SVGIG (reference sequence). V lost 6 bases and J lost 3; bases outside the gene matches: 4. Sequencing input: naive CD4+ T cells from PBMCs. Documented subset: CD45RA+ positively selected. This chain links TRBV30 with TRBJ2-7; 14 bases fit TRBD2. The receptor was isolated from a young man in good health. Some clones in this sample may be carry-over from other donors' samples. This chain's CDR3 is CACYGLAGGYEQYF. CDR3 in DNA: TGTGCCTGTTACGGACTAGCGGGAGGCTACGAGCAGTACTTC.